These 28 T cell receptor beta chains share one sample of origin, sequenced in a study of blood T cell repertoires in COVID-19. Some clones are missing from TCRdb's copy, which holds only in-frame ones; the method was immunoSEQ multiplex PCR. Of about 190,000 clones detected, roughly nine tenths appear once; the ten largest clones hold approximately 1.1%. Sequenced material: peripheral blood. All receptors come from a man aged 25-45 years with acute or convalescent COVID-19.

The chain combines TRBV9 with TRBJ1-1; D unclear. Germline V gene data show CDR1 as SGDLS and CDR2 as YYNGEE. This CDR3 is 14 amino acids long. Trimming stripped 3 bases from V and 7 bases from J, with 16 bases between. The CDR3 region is CASSDNPLGGEAFF. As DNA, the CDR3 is TGTGCCAGCAGCGACAACCCGTTAGGAGGTGAAGCTTTCTTT.

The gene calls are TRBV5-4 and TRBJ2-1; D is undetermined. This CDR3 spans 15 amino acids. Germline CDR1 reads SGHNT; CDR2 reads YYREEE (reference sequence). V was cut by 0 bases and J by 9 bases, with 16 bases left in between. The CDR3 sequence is CASSLALGDISEQFF. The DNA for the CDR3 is TGTGCCAGCAGCTTGGCCTTGGGTGACATTAGTGAGCAGTTCTTC.

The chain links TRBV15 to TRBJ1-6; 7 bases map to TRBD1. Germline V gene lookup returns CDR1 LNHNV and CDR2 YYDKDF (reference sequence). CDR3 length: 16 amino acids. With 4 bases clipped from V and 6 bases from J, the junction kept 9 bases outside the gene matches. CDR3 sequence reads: CATSNRGTVSNSPLHF. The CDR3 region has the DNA TGTGCCACCAGCAACCGCGGGACAGTCAGTAATTCACCCCTCCACTTT.

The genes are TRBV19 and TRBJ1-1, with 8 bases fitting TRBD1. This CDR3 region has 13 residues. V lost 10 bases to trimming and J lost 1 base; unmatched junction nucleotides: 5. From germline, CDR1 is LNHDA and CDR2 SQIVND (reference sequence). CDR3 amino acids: CATRQGRNTEAFF. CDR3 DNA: TGTGCCACCCGACAGGGGCGGAACACTGAAGCTTTCTTT.

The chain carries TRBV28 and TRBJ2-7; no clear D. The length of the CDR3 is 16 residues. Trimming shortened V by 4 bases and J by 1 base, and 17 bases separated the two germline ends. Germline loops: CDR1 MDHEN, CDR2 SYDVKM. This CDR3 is CASSSISRVYSYEQYF. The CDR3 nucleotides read TGTGCCAGCAGTTCTATCTCACGGGTATATTCCTACGAGCAGTACTTC.

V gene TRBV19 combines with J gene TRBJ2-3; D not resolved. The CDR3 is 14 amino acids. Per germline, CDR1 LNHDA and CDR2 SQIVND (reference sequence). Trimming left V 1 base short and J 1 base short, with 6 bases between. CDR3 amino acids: CASSIGLRTDTQYF. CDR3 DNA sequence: TGTGCCAGTAGTATAGGACTCCGCACAGATACGCAGTATTTT.

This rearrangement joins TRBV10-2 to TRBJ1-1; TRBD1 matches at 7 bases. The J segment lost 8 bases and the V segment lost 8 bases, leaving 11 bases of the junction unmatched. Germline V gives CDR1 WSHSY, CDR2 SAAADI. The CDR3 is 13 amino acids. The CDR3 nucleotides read TGCGCCAGCCGCAGGGGGGAGGAACGGGAAGCTTTCTTT. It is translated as CASRRGEEREAFF.

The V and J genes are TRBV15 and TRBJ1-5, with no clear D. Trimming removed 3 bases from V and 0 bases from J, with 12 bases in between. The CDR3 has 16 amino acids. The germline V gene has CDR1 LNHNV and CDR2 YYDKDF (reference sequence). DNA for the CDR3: TGTGCCACCAGCAGGCTGCGGGTCTATAGCAATCAGCCCCAGCATTTT. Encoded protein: CATSRLRVYSNQPQHF. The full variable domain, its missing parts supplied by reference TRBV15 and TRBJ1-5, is DAMVIQNPRYQVTQFGKPVTLSCSQTLNHNVMYWYQQKSSQAPKLLFHYYDKDFNNEADTPDNFQSRRPNTSFCFLDIRSPGLGDTAMYLCATSRLRVYSNQPQHFGDGTRLSIL.

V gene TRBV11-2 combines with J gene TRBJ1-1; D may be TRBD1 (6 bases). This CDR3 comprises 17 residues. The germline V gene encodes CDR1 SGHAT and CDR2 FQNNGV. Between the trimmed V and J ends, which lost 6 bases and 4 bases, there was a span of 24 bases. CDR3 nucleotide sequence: TGTGCCAGCAGACTACTCGGTTTTCAGGGGAGAGGCACTGAAGCTTTCTTT. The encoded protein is CASRLLGFQGRGTEAFF.

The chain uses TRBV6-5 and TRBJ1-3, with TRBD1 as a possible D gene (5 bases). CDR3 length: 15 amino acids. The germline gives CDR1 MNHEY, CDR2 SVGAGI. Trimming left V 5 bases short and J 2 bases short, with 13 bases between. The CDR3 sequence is CASSNRDSAGNTIYF. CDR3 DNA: TGTGCCAGCAGTAACCGGGACTCTGCTGGAAACACCATATATTTT.

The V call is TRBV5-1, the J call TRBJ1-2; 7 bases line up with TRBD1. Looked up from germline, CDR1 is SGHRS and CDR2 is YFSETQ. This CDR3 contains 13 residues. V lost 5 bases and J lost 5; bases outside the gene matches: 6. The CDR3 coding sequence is TGCGCCAGCAGTGGGGACAGTGGGTATGGCTACACCTTC. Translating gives CASSGDSGYGYTF.

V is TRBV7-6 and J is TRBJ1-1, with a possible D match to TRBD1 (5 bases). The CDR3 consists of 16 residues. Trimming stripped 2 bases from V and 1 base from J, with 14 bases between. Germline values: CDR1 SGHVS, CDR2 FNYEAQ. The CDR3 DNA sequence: TGTGCCAGCAGCTTATCGGGGGGAGGGGCGAACACTGAAGCTTTCTTT. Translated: CASSLSGGGANTEAFF.

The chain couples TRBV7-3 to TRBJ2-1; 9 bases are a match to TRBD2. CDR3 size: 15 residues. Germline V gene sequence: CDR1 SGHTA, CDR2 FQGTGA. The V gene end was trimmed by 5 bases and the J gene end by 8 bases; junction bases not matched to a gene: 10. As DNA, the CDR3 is TGTGCCAGCAGCCCCCGGCTAGCGGGAATGTATGAGCAGTTCTTC. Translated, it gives CASSPRLAGMYEQFF.

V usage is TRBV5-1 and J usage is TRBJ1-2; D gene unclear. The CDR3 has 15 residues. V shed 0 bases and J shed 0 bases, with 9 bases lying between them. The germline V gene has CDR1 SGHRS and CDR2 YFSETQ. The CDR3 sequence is CASSLGRNTNYGYTF. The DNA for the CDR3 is TGCGCCAGCAGCTTGGGTCGCAACACTAACTATGGCTACACCTTC.

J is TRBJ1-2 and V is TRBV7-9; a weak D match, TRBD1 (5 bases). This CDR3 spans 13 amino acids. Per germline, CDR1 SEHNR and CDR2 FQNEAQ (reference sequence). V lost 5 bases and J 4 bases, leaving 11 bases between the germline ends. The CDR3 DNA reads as TGTGCCAGCAGCGATGCGACAGCCTATGGCTACACCTTC. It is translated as CASSDATAYGYTF.

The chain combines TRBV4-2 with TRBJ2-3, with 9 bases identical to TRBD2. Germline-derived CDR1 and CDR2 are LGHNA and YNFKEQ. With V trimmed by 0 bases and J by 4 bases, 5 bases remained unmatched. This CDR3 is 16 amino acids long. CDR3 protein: CASSQDRASGADTQYF. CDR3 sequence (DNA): TGTGCCAGCAGCCAAGATCGGGCTAGCGGGGCAGATACGCAGTATTTT.

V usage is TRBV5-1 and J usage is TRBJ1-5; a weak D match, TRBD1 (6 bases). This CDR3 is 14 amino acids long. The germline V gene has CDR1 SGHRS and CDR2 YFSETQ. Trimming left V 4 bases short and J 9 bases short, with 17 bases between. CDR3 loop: CASSQRTTGGPQHF. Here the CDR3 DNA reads TGCGCCAGCAGCCAAAGAACGACAGGTGGGCCCCAGCATTTT. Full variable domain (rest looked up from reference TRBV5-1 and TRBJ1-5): KAGVTQTPRYLIKTRGQQVTLSCSPISGHRSVSWYQQTPGQGLQFLFEYFSETQRNKGNFPGRFSGRQFSNSRSEMNVSTLELGDSALYLCASSQRTTGGPQHFGDGTRLSIL.

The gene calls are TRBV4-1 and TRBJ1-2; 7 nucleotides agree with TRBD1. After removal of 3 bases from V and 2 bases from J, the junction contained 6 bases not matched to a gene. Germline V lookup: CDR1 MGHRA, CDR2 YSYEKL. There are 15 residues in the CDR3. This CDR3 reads CASSQRTGQNYGYTF. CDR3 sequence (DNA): TGCGCCAGCAGCCAGAGGACAGGTCAGAACTATGGCTACACCTTC.

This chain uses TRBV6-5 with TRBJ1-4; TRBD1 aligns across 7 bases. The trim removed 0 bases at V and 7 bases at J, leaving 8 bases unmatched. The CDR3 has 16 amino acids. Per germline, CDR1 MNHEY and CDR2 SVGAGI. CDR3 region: CASSYSNTGVGEKLFF. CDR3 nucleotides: TGTGCCAGCAGTTACTCCAACACAGGGGTCGGTGAAAAACTGTTTTTT.

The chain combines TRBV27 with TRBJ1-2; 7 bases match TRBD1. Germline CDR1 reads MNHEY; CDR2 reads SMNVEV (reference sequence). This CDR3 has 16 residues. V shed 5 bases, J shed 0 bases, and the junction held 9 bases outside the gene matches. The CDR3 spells CASSTKQGNANYGYTF. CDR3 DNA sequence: TGTGCCAGCAGTACCAAACAGGGGAATGCTAACTATGGCTACACCTTC.

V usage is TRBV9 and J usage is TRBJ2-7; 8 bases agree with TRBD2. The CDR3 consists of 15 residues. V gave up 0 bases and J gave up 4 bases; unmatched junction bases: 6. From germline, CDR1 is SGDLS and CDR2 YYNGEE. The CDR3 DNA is TGTGCCAGCAGCGTAGCTGCAGCTAGCGGGTACGAGCAGTACTTC. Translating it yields CASSVAAASGYEQYF.

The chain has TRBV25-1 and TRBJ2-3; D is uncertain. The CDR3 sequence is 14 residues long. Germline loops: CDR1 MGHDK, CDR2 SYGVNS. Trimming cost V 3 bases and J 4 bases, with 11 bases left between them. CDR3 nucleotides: TGTGCCAGCAGTGATAGCAGTTTCCCAGATACGCAGTATTTT. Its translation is CASSDSSFPDTQYF.

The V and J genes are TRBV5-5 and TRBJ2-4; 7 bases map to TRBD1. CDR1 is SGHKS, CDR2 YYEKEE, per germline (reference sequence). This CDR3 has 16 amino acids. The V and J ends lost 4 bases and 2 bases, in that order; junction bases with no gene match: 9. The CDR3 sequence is CASSATGTATKNIQYF. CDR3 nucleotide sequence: TGTGCCAGCAGCGCAACCGGGACAGCAACCAAAAACATTCAGTACTTC. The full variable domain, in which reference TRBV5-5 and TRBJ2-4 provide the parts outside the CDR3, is DAGVTQSPTHLIKTRGQQVTLRCSPISGHKSVSWYQQVLGQGPQFIFQYYEKEERGRGNFPDRFSARQFPNYSSELNVNALLLGDSALYLCASSATGTATKNIQYFGAGTRLSVL.

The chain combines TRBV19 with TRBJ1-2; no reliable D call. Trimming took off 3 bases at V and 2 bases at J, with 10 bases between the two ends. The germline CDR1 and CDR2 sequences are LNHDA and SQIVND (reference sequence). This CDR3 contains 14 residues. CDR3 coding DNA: TGTGCCAGTAGTATCCCGGGTGCAAACTATGGCTACACCTTC. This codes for CASSIPGANYGYTF.

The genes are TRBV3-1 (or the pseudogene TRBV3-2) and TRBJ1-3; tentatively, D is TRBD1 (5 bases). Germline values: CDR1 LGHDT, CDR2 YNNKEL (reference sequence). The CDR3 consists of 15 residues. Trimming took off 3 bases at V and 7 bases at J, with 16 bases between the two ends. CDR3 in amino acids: CASSHVPGIRNTIYF. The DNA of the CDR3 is TGTGCCAGCAGCCATGTACCAGGGATAAGGAACACCATATATTTT.

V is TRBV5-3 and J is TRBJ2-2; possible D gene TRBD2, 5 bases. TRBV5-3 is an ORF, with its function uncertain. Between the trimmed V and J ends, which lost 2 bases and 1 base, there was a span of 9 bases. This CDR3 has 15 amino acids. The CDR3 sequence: CARSLTRRNTGELFF. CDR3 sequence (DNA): TGTGCCAGAAGCTTAACTAGACGGAACACCGGGGAGCTGTTTTTT.

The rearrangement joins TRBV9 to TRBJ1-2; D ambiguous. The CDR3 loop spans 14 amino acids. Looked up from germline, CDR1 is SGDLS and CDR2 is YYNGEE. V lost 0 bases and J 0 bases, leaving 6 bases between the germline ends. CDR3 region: CASSVGGSNYGYTF. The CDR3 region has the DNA TGTGCCAGCAGCGTAGGAGGGTCTAACTATGGCTACACCTTC.

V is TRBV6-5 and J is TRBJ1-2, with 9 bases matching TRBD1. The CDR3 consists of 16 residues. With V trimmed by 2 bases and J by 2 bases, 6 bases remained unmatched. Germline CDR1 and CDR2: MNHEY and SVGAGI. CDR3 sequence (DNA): TGTGCCAGCAGTTACCCCGAACAGGGGGCGAACTATGGCTACACCTTC. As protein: CASSYPEQGANYGYTF.